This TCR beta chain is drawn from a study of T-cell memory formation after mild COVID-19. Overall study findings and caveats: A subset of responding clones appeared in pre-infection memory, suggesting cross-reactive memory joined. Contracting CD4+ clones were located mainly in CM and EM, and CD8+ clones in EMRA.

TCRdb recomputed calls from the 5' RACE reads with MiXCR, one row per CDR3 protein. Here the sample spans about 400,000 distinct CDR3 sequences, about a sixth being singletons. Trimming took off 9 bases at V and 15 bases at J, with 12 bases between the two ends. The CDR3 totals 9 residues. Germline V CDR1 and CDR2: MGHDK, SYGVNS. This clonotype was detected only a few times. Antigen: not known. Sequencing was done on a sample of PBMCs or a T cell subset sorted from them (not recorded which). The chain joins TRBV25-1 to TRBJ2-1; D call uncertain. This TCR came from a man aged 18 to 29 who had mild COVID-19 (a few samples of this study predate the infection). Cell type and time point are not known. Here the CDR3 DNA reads TGTGCCAGACCACGGAAGGGGTTCTTC. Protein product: CARPRKGFF. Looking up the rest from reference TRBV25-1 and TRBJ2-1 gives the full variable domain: EADIYQTPRYLVIGTGKKITLECSQTMGHDKMYWYQQDPGMELHLIHYSYGVNSTEKGDLSSESTVSRIRTEHFPLTLESARPSHTSQYLCARPRKGFFGPGTRLTVL.